The clone carrying this T cell receptor (beta chain) was seen a few times. Antigen: not known. The data are from a study of T cell repertoires in cytomegalovirus infection. Study at large: Indications came from public TCR beta signatures; they pointed to CMV infection and to a matching HLA type. Points from the study as a whole: Dominating the ex vivo response were HLA-C-restricted CMV-specific TCR beta clonotypes.

Germline V gene data show CDR1 as SGHDT and CDR2 as YYEEEE. The CDR3 has 15 amino acids. Trimming took off 3 bases at V and 3 bases at J, with 15 bases between the two ends. MiXCR, applied by TCRdb to the reads, yields one record per CDR3 protein. The sample lists a few hundred thousand distinct CDR3 sequences, about 39% seen once, with about half in the top ten. The sample here was cultured PBMCs, taken from culture after CMV antigen stimulation. This sequence was found in a human donor in good health (CMV status not recorded). Some clones in this sample may be carry-over from other donors' samples. The chain combines TRBV5-6 with TRBJ1-2; TRBD1 is a possible D gene (6 bases). The CDR3 region has the DNA TGTGCCAGCAGCTATGGGGGGCGCCTCCACTATGGCTACACCTTC. It translates to CASSYGGRLHYGYTF.